These T cell receptor beta chains were read from a single sample in a study of Ad26.COV2.S vaccination and SARS-CoV-2 variants. The data were produced by immunoSEQ multiplex PCR, yet TCRdb's version contains in-frame clones alone and is incomplete. Here the sample spans about 350,000 clones, more than 85% being singletons. The sample was peripheral blood, taken in a trial of Ad26.COV2.S vaccine versus placebo. These receptors were taken from a person aged 18-60 years who received the Ad26.COV2.S COVID-19 vaccine or a placebo. CDR3s include the opening cysteine and the closing phenylalanine or tryptophan. D genes are given only for firm matches. Clone size is given for some rows only: seen once, a few or many times, or a class if the clone is expanded.

j_call clone_size d_call v_call cdr3_aa cdr3_nt
TRBJ2-7 NA TRBD1 TRBV12-3/TRBV12-4 CASRATGSYEQYF TGTGCCAGCAGGGCGACAGGGTCCTACGAGCAGTACTTC
TRBJ1-2 NA NA TRBV5-1 CASSSDGRVRFTF TGCGCCAGCAGCTCGGACGGGCGGGTGAGATTTACCTTC
TRBJ1-1 NA NA TRBV9 CASSVGTDGNTEAFF TGTGCCAGCAGCGTGGGGACCGACGGGAACACTGAAGCTTTCTTT
TRBJ2-7 NA TRBD2 TRBV5-1 CASSLELAGGYEQYF TGCGCCAGCAGCTTGGAACTAGCGGGGGGCTACGAGCAGTACTTC
TRBJ2-1 NA TRBD2 TRBV11-2 CASSYANSLAGGHLEQFF TGTGCCAGCAGCTACGCAAACTCGCTAGCGGGAGGCCATTTGGAGCAGTTCTTC
TRBJ1-2 NA NA TRBV28 CASIGGLGYGYTF TGTGCCAGCATCGGGGGCCTTGGGTATGGCTACACCTTC
TRBJ1-3 NA NA TRBV12-3/TRBV12-4 CASSEGNTIYF TGTGCCAGCAGTGAAGGAAACACCATATATTTT
TRBJ2-3 NA NA TRBV5-1 CASSLVRGSGTDTQYF TGCGCCAGCAGCTTGGTCAGGGGATCAGGCACAGATACGCAGTATTTT
TRBJ2-2 NA NA TRBV30 CAWQTGTNTGELFF TGTGCCTGGCAGACAGGGACTAACACCGGGGAGCTGTTTTTT
TRBJ2-1 NA NA TRBV7-9 CASSTGRGSSYNEQFF TGTGCCAGCAGCACCGGTCGGGGAAGCTCCTACAATGAGCAGTTCTTC
TRBJ2-1 NA NA TRBV11-1 CASSLADGGKGSNEQFF TGTGCCAGCAGCTTAGCGGACGGCGGGAAGGGGTCGAATGAGCAGTTCTTC
TRBJ2-7 NA TRBD1 TRBV7-9 CASSAPGTGTYEQYF TGTGCCAGCAGCGCCCCCGGGACAGGAACCTACGAGCAGTACTTC
TRBJ1-3 few NA TRBV4-3 CASSQERQAAVTGNTIYF TGCGCCAGCAGCCAAGAGAGACAGGCTGCCGTAACTGGAAACACCATATATTTT
TRBJ1-1 NA NA TRBV25-1 CASSPLEMNTEAFF TGTGCCAGCAGTCCCCTCGAAATGAACACTGAAGCTTTCTTT
TRBJ2-7 NA NA TRBV10-1 CASSVNRAYEQYF TGCGCCAGCAGTGTAAACAGGGCCTACGAGCAGTACTTC
TRBJ2-5 NA NA TRBV6-2/TRBV6-3 CASSYRGTETQYF TGTGCCAGCAGTTACAGGGGGACGGAGACCCAGTACTTC
TRBJ2-1 NA NA TRBV4-2 CASSQVFQDSYNEQFF TGTGCCAGCAGCCAAGTTTTCCAGGACTCCTACAATGAGCAGTTCTTC
TRBJ2-2 few TRBD1 TRBV30 CAWDTGTGATGELFF TGTGCCTGGGATACCGGGACAGGGGCCACCGGGGAGCTGTTTTTT
TRBJ1-1 NA NA TRBV18 CASSQGKNTEAFF TGTGCCAGCTCACAAGGAAAGAACACTGAAGCTTTCTTT
TRBJ2-3 NA TRBD2 TRBV9 CASSVAGTSGPSTDTQYF TGTGCCAGCAGCGTAGCTGGGACTAGCGGACCTAGCACAGATACGCAGTATTTT
TRBJ1-1 NA NA TRBV2 CASRVGRGVATEAFF TGTGCCAGCAGAGTCGGGCGAGGGGTAGCCACTGAAGCTTTCTTT
TRBJ2-7 NA NA TRBV2 CASSGFRVNYEQYF TGTGCCAGCAGTGGGTTCCGGGTAAACTACGAGCAGTACTTC